Shown below are 27 T cell receptor beta chains from a single sample sequenced in a study of T cell repertoires in cytomegalovirus infection. Each CDR3 protein gets one entry after TCRdb re-called the reads with MiXCR. The data show about 400,000 distinct CDR3 sequences, around 18% seen once. Sequenced material: PBMCs. These receptors originate from a human donor in good health (CMV status not recorded). Some clones in this sample may be carry-over from other donors' samples.

Comments on this clonotype: This may be a read error, as it is one base from a much larger clone. This chain uses TRBV7-6 with TRBJ2-7; D possibly corresponds to TRBD2 (7 bases). CDR3 length: 15 residues. V gave up 8 bases and J gave up 5 bases, with 22 bases separating them. Germline CDR1 and CDR2: SGHVS and FNYEAQ. CDR3 nucleotide sequence: TGTGCCAGCGGGGGGGGGGGGGGGGGCTTCAACGAGCAGTACTTC. This translates into CASGGGGGGFNEQYF.

The count of this clonotype is one. Since the CDR3 does not end with the conserved phenylalanine or tryptophan, this likely comes from a read error. V is TRBV7-2 and J is TRBJ1-5; D is ambiguous. Looked up from germline, CDR1 is SGHTA and CDR2 is FQGNSA. V lost 8 bases and J 3 bases, leaving 11 bases between the germline ends. This CDR3 is 13 amino acids long. CDR3 residues: CASRSSLNQPQHL. The CDR3 DNA reads as TGTGCCAGCCGTAGTTCCCTCAATCAGCCCCAGCATTTA.

This clonotype has at least ten counts. The chain couples TRBV7-2 to TRBJ1-4, with 10 bases aligning to TRBD1. Germline loops: CDR1 SGHTA, CDR2 FQGNSA. CDR3 length equals 15 residues. V was clipped by 5 bases and J by 11 bases; unmatched bases: 11. DNA for the CDR3: TGTGCCAGCAGCGCGGGACAGGGGTTTGGTTTGAAACTGTTTTTT. Translating gives CASSAGQGFGLKLFF.

The CDR3 nucleotides are TGTGCCAGCAGCTTATTAGGCGGGGGGCTTTACAATGAGCAGTTCTTC. As protein: CASSLLGGGLYNEQFF. The rearrangement links TRBV11-1 to TRBJ2-1, with 8 bases lining up with TRBD2. This CDR3 contains 16 residues. The V gene's germline CDR1 is SGHAT and CDR2 FQDESV (reference sequence). Trimming took 2 bases from V and 4 from J; bases not matched to a gene: 7.

This clonotype was seen a few times. The genes are TRBV6-5 and TRBJ1-2; possible D gene TRBD1, 6 bases. This CDR3 spans 13 amino acids. Trimming shortened V by 5 bases and J by 7 bases, and 14 bases separated the two germline ends. Per germline, CDR1 MNHEY and CDR2 SVGAGI. In nucleotides, the CDR3 is TGTGCCAGCAGTCAAAGCAGGGGATCTGGCTACACCTTC. It codes for CASSQSRGSGYTF.

Many counts were recorded for this clonotype. J is TRBJ2-3 and V is TRBV12-3 or TRBV12-4; the D gene is possibly TRBD2 (5 bases). CDR3 length: 14 residues. V lost 4 bases, J lost 0 bases, and 8 bases lay in between. CDR3 nucleotide sequence: TGTGCCAGCAGTTCTAGCCCGAGCACAGATACGCAGTATTTT. Translation: CASSSSPSTDTQYF.

This clonotype was observed many times. J is TRBJ1-2 and V is TRBV7-9; 7 bases agree with TRBD1. Germline V CDR1 and CDR2: SEHNR, FQNEAQ (reference sequence). With 1 base clipped from V and 7 bases from J, the junction kept 6 bases outside the gene matches. The CDR3 totals 14 residues. The CDR3 DNA reads as TGTGCCAGCAGCTTAGTAGGGGGCTTCTCTGGCTACACCTTC. It translates to CASSLVGGFSGYTF. Full variable domain (rest looked up from reference TRBV7-9 and TRBJ1-2): DTGVSQNPRHKITKRGQNVTFRCDPISEHNRLYWYRQTLGQGPEFLTYFQNEAQLEKSRLLSDRFSAERPKGSFSTLEIQRTEQGDSAMYLCASSLVGGFSGYTFGSGTRLTVV.

This clonotype was detected a few times. The genes are TRBV9 and TRBJ2-1; TRBD2 agrees at 11 bases. The CDR3 is 16 amino acids. The V gene's germline CDR1 is SGDLS and CDR2 YYNGEE. With 0 bases clipped from V and 7 bases from J, the junction kept 6 bases outside the gene matches. CDR3: CASSVGSSGGANEQFF. CDR3 in DNA: TGTGCCAGCAGCGTAGGGAGTAGCGGGGGGGCAAATGAGCAGTTCTTC.

This clonotype was recorded a few times. The rearrangement links TRBV20-1 to TRBJ1-4; 9 positions agree with TRBD1. Trimming at V came to 1 base and at J to 8 bases, leaving 11 bases not matched to a gene. The CDR3 contains 16 residues. Per germline, CDR1 DFQATT and CDR2 SNEGSKA (reference sequence). For the CDR3, the DNA is TGCAGTGCTAGAGGGGTCTACGGGACAGGGTACGAAAAACTGTTTTTT. It codes for CSARGVYGTGYEKLFF.

The chain is built from TRBV19 and TRBJ1-3; no reliable D call. The CDR3 spans 16 residues. Germline V lookup: CDR1 LNHDA, CDR2 SQIVND (reference sequence). Trimming cost V 10 bases and J 6 bases, with 25 bases left between them. This CDR3 is CATKTQTDLRINTIYF. The CDR3 DNA is TGTGCCACCAAAACACAGACGGATTTGAGGATAAACACCATATATTTT.

This clonotype was detected a few times. This chain connects TRBV12-3 or TRBV12-4 to TRBJ1-6, with a possible D match to TRBD1 (5 bases). The CDR3 length is 13 residues. Trimming pared 3 bases from V and 9 bases from J, leaving 9 bases between. CDR3 DNA sequence: TGTGCCAGCAGTTTTCAGGGTATTTCACCCCTCCACTTT. Translation: CASSFQGISPLHF.

This clonotype was picked up one time. The chain recombines TRBV28 with TRBJ2-7, with TRBD1 as a possible D gene (6 bases). The V and J ends lost 3 bases and 1 base respectively, with 16 bases between them. Germline V lookup: CDR1 MDHEN, CDR2 SYDVKM. This CDR3 comprises 16 residues. The CDR3 region is CASSFPEGVDSYEQYF. The CDR3 DNA reads TGTGCCAGCAGTTTCCCCGAGGGGGTTGATTCCTACGAGCAGTACTTC.

This chain joins TRBV15 and TRBJ2-5; 7 bases are shared with TRBD1. The CDR3 length is 16 residues. V lost 2 bases to trimming and J lost 2 bases; unmatched junction nucleotides: 8. Germline lookup yields CDR1 LNHNV and CDR2 YYDKDF (reference sequence). Written as DNA, the CDR3 is TGTGCCACCAGCAGACCTTATGGACAGGTTCAAGAGACCCAGTACTTC. It translates to CATSRPYGQVQETQYF.

The chain joins TRBV5-5 to TRBJ1-5; a weak D match, TRBD1 (5 bases). Germline loops: CDR1 SGHKS, CDR2 YYEKEE (reference sequence). V dropped 2 bases and J dropped 5 bases, with 11 bases sitting between them. The CDR3 consists of 14 residues. CDR3 sequence: CASSFSAGHQPQHF. The CDR3 DNA sequence: TGTGCCAGCAGCTTCTCAGCGGGGCATCAGCCCCAGCATTTT. Based on the CDR3 plus reference TRBV5-5 and TRBJ1-5, the full variable domain is DAGVTQSPTHLIKTRGQQVTLRCSPISGHKSVSWYQQVLGQGPQFIFQYYEKEERGRGNFPDRFSARQFPNYSSELNVNALLLGDSALYLCASSFSAGHQPQHFGDGTRLSIL.

This clonotype was picked up many times. The chain is built from TRBV12-3 or TRBV12-4 and TRBJ1-4; no reliable D call. The CDR3 extends over 13 amino acids. V dropped 1 base and J dropped 8 bases, with 8 bases sitting between them. CDR3 amino acids: CASSLDMSEKLFF. The CDR3 region has the DNA TGTGCCAGCAGTTTAGACATGAGCGAAAAACTGTTTTTT.

V is TRBV11-2 and J is TRBJ2-5; either TRBD1 or TRBD2 may supply D (6 bases each). Trimming removed 6 bases from V and 6 bases from J, with 17 bases in between. Germline-derived CDR1 and CDR2 are SGHAT and FQNNGV. The CDR3 runs 14 residues. This CDR3 reads CASRSGARGKTQYF. CDR3 in DNA: TGTGCCAGCAGGTCGGGGGCCCGGGGGAAGACCCAGTACTTC. Combining the CDR3 with reference TRBV11-2 and TRBJ2-5 gives the whole variable domain EAGVAQSPRYKIIEKRQSVAFWCNPISGHATLYWYQQILGQGPKLLIQFQNNGVVDDSQLPKDRFSAERLKGVDSTLKIQPAKLEDSAVYLCASRSGARGKTQYFGPGTRLLVL.

The chain carries TRBV28 and TRBJ1-1; no firm D call. The CDR3 contains 15 residues. V shed 3 bases and J shed 1 base, with 12 bases lying between them. Germline CDR1 is MDHEN and CDR2 is SYDVKM. The CDR3: CASSFSGFPNTEAFF. In DNA, the CDR3 is TGTGCCAGCAGTTTTTCGGGCTTTCCGAACACTGAAGCTTTCTTT.

Ten or more counts support this clonotype. The V and J genes are TRBV7-2 and TRBJ1-3, with D unresolved. With 5 bases removed from V and 2 bases from J, the gap between germline ends came to 16 bases. This CDR3 has 16 amino acids. The germline V gene has CDR1 SGHTA and CDR2 FQGNSA. CDR3 sequence reads: CASSLFPGAAGNTIYF. Here the CDR3 DNA reads TGTGCCAGCAGCCTGTTTCCAGGCGCGGCTGGAAACACCATATATTTT.

This clonotype has a count of ten or more. The V and J genes are TRBV7-9 and TRBJ2-5; perhaps TRBD2 as D (5 bases). CDR1 and CDR2 from the germline V gene are SEHNR and FQNEAQ (reference sequence). The V gene lost 7 bases and the J gene lost 3 bases, with 15 bases spanning the gap. The CDR3 is made up of 14 amino acids. The CDR3 reads CASTLSVTKETQYF. For the CDR3, the DNA is TGTGCCAGCACACTTAGCGTAACCAAAGAGACCCAGTACTTC.

The chain is built from TRBV7-2 and TRBJ2-7; TRBD2 might be the D (6 bases). Trimming took off 5 bases at V and 0 bases at J, with 14 bases between the two ends. CDR3 length: 15 amino acids. From germline, CDR1 is SGHTA and CDR2 FQGNSA. The CDR3 bases are TGTGCCAGCAGCCCGCGGGCGGGGTTCTCCTACGAGCAGTACTTC. Residues: CASSPRAGFSYEQYF.

This clonotype was found many times. This chain connects TRBV7-2 to TRBJ1-2, with 7 bases that match TRBD1. The CDR3 runs 13 residues. Germline V CDR1 and CDR2: SGHTA, FQGNSA. V lost 4 bases to trimming and J lost 8 bases; unmatched junction nucleotides: 7. The CDR3 sequence is CASSSDRRDGYTF. The CDR3 coding sequence is TGTGCCAGCAGCTCGGACAGGCGGGACGGCTACACCTTC.

This clonotype was seen at least ten times. CDR3 amino acids: CASSLTDQETQYF. CDR3 DNA: TGTGCCAGCAGTTTAACAGACCAAGAGACCCAGTACTTC. The V gene is TRBV12-3 or TRBV12-4, the J gene TRBJ2-5, with D unresolved. V was cut by 2 bases and J by 0 bases, with 4 bases left in between. CDR3 length: 13 amino acids.

The chain is built from TRBV12-3 or TRBV12-4 and TRBJ1-1; possible D gene TRBD1, 6 bases. The CDR3 has 15 amino acids. The V end lost 3 bases, the J end lost 4 bases, and 15 bases lay between the germline ends. The CDR3 region has the DNA TGTGCCAGCAGTTTCGGTCGGGACATCCCCACTGAAGCTTTCTTT. This gives the protein CASSFGRDIPTEAFF.

There are many counts of this clonotype. The V gene is TRBV7-2, the J gene TRBJ1-6; 10 bases align to TRBD1. The CDR3 totals 15 residues. The germline V gene encodes CDR1 SGHTA and CDR2 FQGNSA. V dropped 4 bases and J dropped 9; count of bases not matched to a gene: 6. The CDR3 nucleotides are TGTGCCAGCAGCTCCGGACAGGGGGATGGTTCACCCCTCCACTTT. The encoded protein is CASSSGQGDGSPLHF.

J is TRBJ2-7 and V is TRBV15, with TRBD1 as a possible D gene (5 bases). The CDR3 contains 12 residues. Trimming took off 1 base at V and 5 bases at J, with 6 bases between the two ends. The germline CDR1 and CDR2 sequences are LNHNV and YYDKDF (reference sequence). The CDR3 nucleotides read TGTGCCACCAGCAGAGCCAGGGACGAGCAGTACTTC. This sequence encodes CATSRARDEQYF.

There are many counts of this clonotype. This chain links TRBV29-1 with TRBJ1-5; 7 bases are a match to TRBD1. V shed 8 bases and J 4 bases; nucleotides not matched to a gene: 8. Germline V lookup: CDR1 SQVTM, CDR2 ANQGSEA. This CDR3 has 13 amino acids. CDR3 amino acids: CSFGDSPNQPQHF. CDR3 bases: TGCAGCTTCGGGGACAGTCCTAATCAGCCCCAGCATTTT. Together with reference TRBV29-1 and TRBJ1-5, the CDR3 gives the full variable domain: SAVISQKPSRDICQRGTSLTIQCQVDSQVTMMFWYRQQPGQSLTLIATANQGSEATYESGFVIDKFPISRPNLTFSTLTVSNMSPEDSSIYLCSFGDSPNQPQHFGDGTRLSIL.

This clonotype was seen repeatedly, ten times or more. One end of the junction varies from germline; a read error may be responsible. This sequence joins TRBV12-3 or TRBV12-4 and TRBJ1-5; the D is unclear. This CDR3 has 12 residues. The CDR3 coding sequence is TGTGCCAGCAGCTTAGCGAATCAGCCCCAGCATTTT. Amino acid sequence: CASSLANQPQHF.